This T cell receptor beta chain was obtained from a study of vaccination effects on CD4 cells after COVID-19. Background on the study: Participants completed two doses of the BNT162b2 or mRNA-1273 vaccine.

For this clone: Its specificity is unknown.

Trimming removed 7 bases from V and 1 base from J, with 8 bases in between. Germline CDR1 is WNHNN and CDR2 is SYGVQD (reference sequence). The CDR3 is made up of 12 amino acids. Only in-frame clones appear in the TCRdb table, and some are missing; sequencing was by immunoSEQ multiplex PCR. The sample has about 61,000 clones, roughly four fifths seen once. Ahead of sequencing, the ViraFEST assay grew antigen-specific CD4+ T cells using viral peptide pools. Following culture for about ten days, CD4+ T cells were isolated. It was with approximately 9.6 IU/ml IL-2 and 9.5 to 10 ug/ml peptides that 1.5 million to 2 million PBMC per well were cultured. IL-2 medium was substituted for half the medium on days 3 and 7.

The TCR originated in a human donor who received a COVID-19 vaccine. Source: CD4+ T cells from PBMCs cultured with HCoV-229E spike peptides, taken before COVID-19 vaccination. The V and J genes are TRBV10-1 and TRBJ2-7; D is undetermined. CDR3 coding DNA: TGCGCCAGCAAACGGCAGTCCTACGAGCAGTACGTC. This gives the protein CASKRQSYEQYV.